The clone carrying this T cell receptor beta chain was observed a few times. Both subsets, CD45RA+ naive and CD45RA-negative memory, were split from the CD4+ cells. The record originates from a study of shared clonotypes between healthy human individuals. Turning to the study itself: Each donor had three CD4 naive, three CD4 memory, two CD8 naive and one CD8 memory plate.

This CDR3 is 13 amino acids long. The V and J ends lost 3 bases and 5 bases respectively, with 10 bases between them. Germline V gene lookup returns CDR1 KGHSH and CDR2 LQKENI. TCRdb keeps only in-frame clones here, not all; method: immunoSEQ multiplex PCR. The sample lists roughly 2,300,000 clones, under 95% occurring once. The receptor's source is a man younger than 35 in good health. Some clones in this sample may be carry-over from other donors' samples. Sequencing input: naive CD4+ T cells from PBMCs. Indicated subset: CD45RA+ positively selected. The chain links TRBV18 to TRBJ2-5; D might be TRBD2 (5 bases). CDR3 DNA: TGTGCCAGCTCACCGGCTAGCTGGGAGACCCAGTACTTC. It is translated as CASSPASWETQYF.